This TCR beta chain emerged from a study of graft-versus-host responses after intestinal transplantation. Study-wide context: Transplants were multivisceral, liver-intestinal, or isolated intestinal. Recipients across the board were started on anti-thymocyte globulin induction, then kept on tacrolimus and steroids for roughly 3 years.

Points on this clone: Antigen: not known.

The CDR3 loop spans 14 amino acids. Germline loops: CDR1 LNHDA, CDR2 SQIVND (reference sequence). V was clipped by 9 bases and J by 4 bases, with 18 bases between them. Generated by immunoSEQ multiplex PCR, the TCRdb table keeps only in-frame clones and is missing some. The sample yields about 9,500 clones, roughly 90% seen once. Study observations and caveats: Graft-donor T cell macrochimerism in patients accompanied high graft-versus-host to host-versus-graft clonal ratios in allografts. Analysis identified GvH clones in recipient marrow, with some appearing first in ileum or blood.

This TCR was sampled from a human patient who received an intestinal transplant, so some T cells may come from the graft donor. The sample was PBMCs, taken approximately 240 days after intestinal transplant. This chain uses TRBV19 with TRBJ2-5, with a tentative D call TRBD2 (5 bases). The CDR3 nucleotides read TGTGCCAGCCTCGGAGAGGGAAACAGAGAGACCCAGTACTTC. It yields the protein CASLGEGNRETQYF.